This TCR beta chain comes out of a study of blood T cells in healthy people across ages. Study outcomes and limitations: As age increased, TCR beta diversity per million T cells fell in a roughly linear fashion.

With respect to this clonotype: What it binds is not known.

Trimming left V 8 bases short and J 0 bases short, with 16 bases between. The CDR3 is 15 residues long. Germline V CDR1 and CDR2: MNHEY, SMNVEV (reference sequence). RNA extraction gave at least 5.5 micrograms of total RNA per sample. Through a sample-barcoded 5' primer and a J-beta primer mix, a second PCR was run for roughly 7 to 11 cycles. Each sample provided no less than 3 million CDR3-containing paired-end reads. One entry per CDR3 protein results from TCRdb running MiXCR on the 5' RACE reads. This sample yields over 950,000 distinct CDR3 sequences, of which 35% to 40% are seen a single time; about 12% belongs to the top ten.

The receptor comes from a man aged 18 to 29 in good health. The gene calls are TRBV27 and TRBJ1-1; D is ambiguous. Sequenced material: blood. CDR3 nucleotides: TGTGCCAGCCCTGAGGCGGGAAGCATGAACACTGAAGCTTTCTTT. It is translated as CASPEAGSMNTEAFF.